This T cell receptor (beta chain) originates from a study of blood T cells in healthy people across ages. Germline assignment: CDR1 MNHEY and CDR2 SMNVEV (reference sequence). CDR3 length equals 15 residues. The ends were cut back, 3 bases at V and 7 bases at J, with 16 bases in the middle. The second PCR ran about 7 to 12 cycles with a sample-barcoded 5' primer and J-beta primers. TCRdb reanalysed the 5' RACE reads using MiXCR and keeps one entry per CDR3 protein. Among about 580,000 distinct CDR3 sequences, 40% to 50% were seen once, and the ten largest hold roughly 24%. The receptor was isolated from a man aged 80 or over in good health. The source material was blood. The rearrangement joins TRBV27 to TRBJ1-5; D uncertain. The CDR3, as DNA: TGTGCCAGCAGTTTGGTCGGGCGCGGGCGGCAGCCCCAGCATTTT. Amino acid sequence: CASSLVGRGRQPQHF.